This paragraph reports one T cell receptor beta chain. This record comes from a study of chemoradiotherapy in HPV16-positive cancers. Assay: immunoSEQ multiplex PCR; the TCRdb copy retains only in-frame clones and omits some. The data hold about 14,000 clones, with nearly 70% observed a single time. The receptor was isolated from a human donor with HPV-associated anogenital cancer. The sample was gathered from a patient who underwent chemoradiotherapy.

The CDR3 DNA reads TGTGCTAGTGGCGACGTTAATCAGCCCCAGCATTTT. This encodes CASGDVNQPQHF. The chain employs TRBV12-5 and TRBJ1-5; D is unresolved. CDR1 and CDR2 (germline): LGHNT, FRNRAP. Trimming removed 6 bases at V and 4 bases at J, with 7 bases between. The CDR3 extends over 12 amino acids.